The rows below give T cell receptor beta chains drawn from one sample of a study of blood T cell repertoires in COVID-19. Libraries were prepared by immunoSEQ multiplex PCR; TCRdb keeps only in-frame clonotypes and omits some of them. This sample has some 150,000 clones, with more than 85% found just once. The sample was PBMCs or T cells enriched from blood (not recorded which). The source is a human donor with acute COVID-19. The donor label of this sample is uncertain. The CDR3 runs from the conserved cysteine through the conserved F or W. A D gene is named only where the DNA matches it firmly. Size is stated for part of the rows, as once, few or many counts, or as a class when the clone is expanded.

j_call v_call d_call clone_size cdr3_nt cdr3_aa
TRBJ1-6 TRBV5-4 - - TGTGCCAGCAGCTTAGGCAGAACTAAGGATTCACCCCTCCACTTT CASSLGRTKDSPLHF
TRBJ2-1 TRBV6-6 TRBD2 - TGTGCCAGCAGTTACTCCGGGACTAGCAATGAGCAGTTCTTC CASSYSGTSNEQFF
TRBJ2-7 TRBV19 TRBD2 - TGTGCCAGTAGTACCCGGACTAGGAACGAGCAGTACTTC CASSTRTRNEQYF
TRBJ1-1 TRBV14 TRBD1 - TGTGCCAGCAGCCACAGGGGGCGGTCCACTGAAGCTTTCTTT CASSHRGRSTEAFF
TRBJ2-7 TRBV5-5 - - TGTGCCAGCAGCTGGGCCTCCTACGAGCAGTACTTC CASSWASYEQYF
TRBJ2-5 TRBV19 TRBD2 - TGTGCCAGTAGTGACGGGGGGCAAGAGACCCAGTACTTC CASSDGGQETQYF
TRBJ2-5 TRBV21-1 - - TGTGCCAGCAGCAAGACTCATTTTACAGGGGCGCCCGGAGAGACCCAGTACTTC CASSKTHFTGAPGETQYF
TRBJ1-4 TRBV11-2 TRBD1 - TGTGCCAGCAGCTTAGTGACAGGGGGTAAAGAAAAACTGTTTTTT CASSLVTGGKEKLFF
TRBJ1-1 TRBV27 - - TGTGCCAGCAGTTTATCCGGGGTGGGTACTGAAGCTTTCTTT CASSLSGVGTEAFF
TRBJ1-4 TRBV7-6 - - TGTGCCAGCAGCTTAGGGCTCCAGGGTCAGGATGAAAAACTGTTTTTT CASSLGLQGQDEKLFF
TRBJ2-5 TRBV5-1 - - TGCGCCAGCAGGATCGCAGGCGGGAAGCGAGAGACCCAGTACTTC CASRIAGGKRETQYF
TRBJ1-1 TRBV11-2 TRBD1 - TGTGCCAGCAGCCCAGGGACAGGGGGCGCTGAAGCTTTCTTT CASSPGTGGAEAFF
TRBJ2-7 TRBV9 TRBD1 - TGTGCCAGCAGCTTAGGGGTGGGGCCCGGGACAGAGTACGAGCAGTACTTC CASSLGVGPGTEYEQYF
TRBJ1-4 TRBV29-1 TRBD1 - TGCAGCGGGCTGACGACAGGGGGCAGCGAAAAACTGTTTTTT CSGLTTGGSEKLFF
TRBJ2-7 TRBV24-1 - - TGTGCCACCAGTGATCCAGGGCGGGACAGCTCCTACGAGCAGTACTTC CATSDPGRDSSYEQYF
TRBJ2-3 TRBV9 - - TGTGCCAGCAGCGATTTCCGGGGGGCCTACACAGATACGCAGTATTTT CASSDFRGAYTDTQYF
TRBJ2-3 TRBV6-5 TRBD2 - TGTGCCAGCAGTTACTCGAAGGGCGGGGGGGCAGATACGCAGTATTTT CASSYSKGGGADTQYF
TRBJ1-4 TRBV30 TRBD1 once TGTGCCTGGGCGACAGGGTTGGGAGAAAAACTGTTTTTT CAWATGLGEKLFF
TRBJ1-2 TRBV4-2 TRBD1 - TGTGCCAGCAGCCAGGGGGACAGGAACTATGGCTACACCTTC CASSQGDRNYGYTF
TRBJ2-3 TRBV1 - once TGCACCAGCACCCCAGGGGTTAGCGGGGGGGCCACAGATACGCAGTATTTT CTSTPGVSGGATDTQYF
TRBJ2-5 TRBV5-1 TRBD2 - TGCGCCAGCAGCTTTGGCGGGGGGAAGCAAGAGACCCAGTACTTC CASSFGGGKQETQYF
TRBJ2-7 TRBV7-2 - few TGTGCCAGCAGCTTTCAGGAGGAGTACGAGCAGTACTTC CASSFQEEYEQYF